This entry concerns a single T cell receptor (beta chain). What it binds is unknown. The sample is drawn from a study of immune cell composition in non-small cell lung cancer. Germline lookup yields CDR1 SGDLS and CDR2 YYNGEE. V was trimmed by 0 bases and J by 2 bases, leaving 12 bases between them. This CDR3 is built from 16 residues. Study-wide results and caveats: Smoking pack-years did not significantly correlate with tumour TCR-beta clonality. Tumour-reactive clones were not shown to match dominant in vivo tumour clones. Top 10 clone scores and clonality were higher in squamous than adenocarcinoma.

Frozen unsorted single-cell suspensions supplied the genomic DNA. Using immunoSEQ multiplex PCR, the repertoire was profiled, and TCRdb retains in-frame clones only, with some absent. Altogether 2,000 or so clones are present, more than 65% being singletons, with the ten largest covering roughly a quarter. This clonotype was sampled from a human donor with non-small cell lung cancer. Sequenced sample: lung tumor tissue. The rearrangement links TRBV9 to TRBJ2-1; weak D call: TRBD1 (6 bases). DNA for the CDR3: TGTGCCAGCAGCGTAGAAGGGGGAGTTCCCTACAATGAGCAGTTCTTC. Encoded protein: CASSVEGGVPYNEQFF.